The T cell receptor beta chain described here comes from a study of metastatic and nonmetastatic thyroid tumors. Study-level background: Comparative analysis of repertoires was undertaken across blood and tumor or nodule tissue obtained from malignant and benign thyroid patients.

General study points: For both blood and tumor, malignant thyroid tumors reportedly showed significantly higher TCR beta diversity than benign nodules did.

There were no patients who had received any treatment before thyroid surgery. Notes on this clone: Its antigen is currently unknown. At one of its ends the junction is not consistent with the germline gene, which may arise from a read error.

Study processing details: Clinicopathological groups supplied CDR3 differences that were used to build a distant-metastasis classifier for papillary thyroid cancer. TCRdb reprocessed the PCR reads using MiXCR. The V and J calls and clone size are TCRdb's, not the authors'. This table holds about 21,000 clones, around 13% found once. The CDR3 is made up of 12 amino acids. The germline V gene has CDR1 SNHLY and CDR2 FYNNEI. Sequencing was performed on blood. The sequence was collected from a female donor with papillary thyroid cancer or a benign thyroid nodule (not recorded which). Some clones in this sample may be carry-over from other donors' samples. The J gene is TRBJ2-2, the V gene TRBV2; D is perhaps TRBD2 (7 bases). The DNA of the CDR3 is TGTGCCAGCAAAAACGAGGGGGGGGAGCAGTTTTTT. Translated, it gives CASKNEGGEQFF.